A single TCR beta chain is shown here with its context. Antigen unknown. This CDR3 is 15 amino acids long. V was clipped by 3 bases and J by 4 bases, with 15 bases between them. Germline values: CDR1 MNHEY, CDR2 SMNVEV (reference sequence). Using immunoSEQ multiplex PCR, the repertoire was profiled, and TCRdb retains in-frame clones only, with some absent. The table shows just over 60,000 clones, with roughly three quarters occurring only once. The sample originates from a study of T cell responses to AZD1222 COVID-19 vaccine. General observations from the study: At study baseline, merely a handful of AZD1222 recipients were seropositive. Females made up more of the donors, who were largely white British, and clonal diversity may have come out too low. Spike regions recognized by vaccine-associated CD4 TCRs spanned the protein, led by 160-218 and 743-854.

Sequenced material: peripheral blood, taken on day 0 of AZD1222 vaccination. This clonotype was sampled from an adult in good health. The V gene is TRBV27, the J gene TRBJ1-1, with a weak D call TRBD1 (5 bases). CDR3 DNA: TGTGCCAGCAGTTTCACAGGTAAATGGTTCACTGAAGCTTTCTTT. Translated: CASSFTGKWFTEAFF.